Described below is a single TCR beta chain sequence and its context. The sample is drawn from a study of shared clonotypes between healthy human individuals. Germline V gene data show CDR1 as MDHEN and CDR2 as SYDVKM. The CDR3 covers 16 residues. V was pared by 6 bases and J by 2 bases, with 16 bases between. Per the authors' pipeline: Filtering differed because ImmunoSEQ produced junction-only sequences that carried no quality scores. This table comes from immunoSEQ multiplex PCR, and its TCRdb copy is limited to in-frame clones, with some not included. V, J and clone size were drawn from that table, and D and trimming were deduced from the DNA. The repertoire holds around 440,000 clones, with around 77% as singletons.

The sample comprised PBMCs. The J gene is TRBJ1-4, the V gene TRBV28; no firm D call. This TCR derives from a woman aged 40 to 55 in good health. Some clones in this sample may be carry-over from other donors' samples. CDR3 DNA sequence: TGTGCCAGCAGCAGAAGCCTCCGACCGACTAATGAAAAACTGTTTTTT. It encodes CASSRSLRPTNEKLFF.